This T cell receptor (beta chain) was documented in a study of cytomegalovirus exposure and HLA in healthy donors. Study-level results: Associated with cytomegalovirus, according to the listing, were around 160 TCR beta chains. Testing in vitro showed three CMV-associated chains specific for CMV antigens.

Trimming stripped 1 base from V and 4 bases from J, with 13 bases between. The V gene's germline CDR1 is SGHTA and CDR2 FQGNSA. This CDR3 contains 15 residues. Using immunoSEQ multiplex PCR, the repertoire was profiled, and TCRdb retains in-frame clones only, with some absent. The sample has under 200,000 clones; 90% to 97% are singletons. Points on this clone: As yet, its antigen is unknown. Distinct nucleotide sequences in the sample also encode this CDR3.

The sequence derives from a woman in her late teens or twenties in good health and CMV-seronegative. Sequences were obtained from PBMCs. The chain employs TRBV7-2 and TRBJ1-2, with D possibly TRBD1 on 6 matching bases. The CDR3 DNA sequence: TGTGCCAGCAGCTTAGGAGGGGGGGTACCCTATGGCTACACCTTC. It translates to CASSLGGGVPYGYTF.